Each of the 32 T cell receptor beta chains below was sequenced from the same sample in a study of cytomegalovirus exposure and HLA in healthy donors. Vbeta (60) and Jbeta (13) primers were used in the PCR. Assay used: immunoSEQ multiplex PCR; TCRdb lists only in-frame clones, some missing. The sample holds under 140,000 clones, approximately 79% seen once. Sequences were obtained from PBMCs. The receptors originated from a man aged 25-40 years in good health and CMV-seropositive.

This chain links TRBV19 with TRBJ2-5; a possible D gene is TRBD1 (6 bases). The germline V gene has CDR1 LNHDA and CDR2 SQIVND (reference sequence). With 8 bases removed from V and 5 bases from J, the gap between germline ends came to 15 bases. The CDR3 consists of 13 residues. DNA of the CDR3: TGTGCCAGTGGGCTAAGGGGGATGGAGACCCAGTACTTC. It specifies CASGLRGMETQYF.

This clone was seen more than once but under ten times. The gene calls are TRBV4-1 and TRBJ1-6; D is unresolved. The V and J ends lost 5 bases and 8 bases respectively, with 10 bases between them. This CDR3 spans 13 amino acids. Looked up from germline, CDR1 is MGHRA and CDR2 is YSYEKL. CDR3 sequence (DNA): TGCGCCAGCAGCGGAGGCTCTCATTCACCCCTCCACTTT. Amino acid sequence: CASSGGSHSPLHF.

The chain links TRBV4-1 to TRBJ1-1; D call uncertain. CDR3 length: 15 residues. Deletions cut 4 bases from V and 0 bases from J, with 12 bases between. Germline CDR1 MGHRA, CDR2 YSYEKL. The CDR3 DNA is TGCGCCAGCAGCCGACGTCTCGGGTTGAACACTGAAGCTTTCTTT. It encodes CASSRRLGLNTEAFF.

The V call is TRBV21-1, the J call TRBJ2-7; the table's D call TRBD1 went unverified against the DNA. TRBV21-1 is flagged as a pseudogene. The CDR3 covers 13 residues. The CDR3, as DNA: TGTGCCAGCAGCAAAGGGAACAGCTACGAGCAGTACTTC. Amino acid sequence: CASSKGNSYEQYF.

The gene calls are TRBV30 and TRBJ2-6; possible D gene TRBD2, 5 bases. CDR1 and CDR2 (germline): GTSNPN, SVGIG (reference sequence). This CDR3 region has 14 residues. The V gene lost 3 bases and the J gene lost 1 base, with 7 bases spanning the gap. In nucleotides, the CDR3 is TGTGCCTGGAGCGGGGTTTCTGGGGCCAACGTCCTGACTTTC. Translation: CAWSGVSGANVLTF.

This chain connects TRBV5-1 to TRBJ2-1; 10 bases agree with TRBD1. J lost 6 bases, V lost 7 bases, and 13 bases had no gene match. The CDR3 is 16 residues long. Germline CDR1 reads SGHRS; CDR2 reads YFSETQ. The CDR3 DNA reads TGCGCCAGCTTCCCCTCCGGGACAGGGGTTCTCAATGAGCAGTTCTTC. This encodes CASFPSGTGVLNEQFF.

V usage is TRBV4-3 and J usage is TRBJ2-3; D call uncertain. With 0 bases removed from V and 8 bases from J, the gap between germline ends came to 6 bases. This CDR3 is built from 12 residues. From germline, CDR1 is LGHNA and CDR2 YSLEER. The CDR3 loop is CASSQDFGTQYF. CDR3 bases: TGCGCCAGCAGCCAAGATTTCGGTACGCAGTATTTT.

In this sample, this clone turned up once. The chain uses TRBV28 and TRBJ2-3; 8 nucleotides match TRBD2. Trimming cost V 4 bases and J 4 bases; bases outside gene matches: 13. There are 17 residues in the CDR3. Germline V gene lookup returns CDR1 MDHEN and CDR2 SYDVKM. This chain's CDR3 is CASSSAWERGSSDTQYF. In DNA form, the CDR3 reads TGTGCCAGCAGTTCCGCCTGGGAGCGGGGGTCTTCAGATACGCAGTATTTT.

The V gene is TRBV15, the J gene TRBJ2-1; the D gene is possibly TRBD2 (5 bases). From germline, CDR1 is LNHNV and CDR2 YYDKDF (reference sequence). V was trimmed by 1 base and J by 12 bases, leaving 22 bases between them. CDR3 length: 16 residues. In nucleotides, the CDR3 is TGTGCCACCAGCAGAGTGGCGCGGGCAGGCCATCGAGGGCAGTTCTTC. This gives the protein CATSRVARAGHRGQFF.

This chain connects TRBV19 to TRBJ1-5, with D hard to call. Germline assignment: CDR1 LNHDA and CDR2 SQIVND (reference sequence). V lost 3 bases, J lost 5 bases, and 5 bases lay in between. The CDR3 totals 12 residues. The CDR3 is CASSIMYQPQHF. In DNA, the CDR3 is TGTGCCAGTAGTATTATGTATCAGCCCCAGCATTTT.

The DNA for the CDR3 is TGTGCCAGCAGCTGGACAGGGTTGAATGAGCAGTTCTTC. As protein: CASSWTGLNEQFF. The V and J genes are TRBV27 and TRBJ2-1; 8 nucleotides line up with TRBD1. CDR1 and CDR2 from the germline V gene are MNHEY and SMNVEV (reference sequence). V shed 6 bases, J shed 7 bases, and the junction held 5 bases outside the gene matches. The CDR3 contains 13 residues.

This sequence joins TRBV18 and TRBJ1-1; D is possibly TRBD1 (5 bases). Looked up from germline, CDR1 is KGHSH and CDR2 is LQKENI. This CDR3 contains 14 residues. The V gene lost 3 bases and the J gene lost 4 bases, with 12 bases spanning the gap. The CDR3: CASSPTEGATEAFF. The CDR3 DNA sequence: TGTGCCAGCTCACCGACTGAAGGGGCCACTGAAGCTTTCTTT.

The chain couples TRBV28 to TRBJ1-2; D perhaps matches TRBD1 (6 bases). Per germline, CDR1 MDHEN and CDR2 SYDVKM. V lost 3 bases to trimming and J lost 6 bases, with 14 bases between them. This CDR3 has 14 residues. The CDR3 DNA is TGTGCCAGCAGTTTTAATACAGGGCTCGATGGCTACACCTTC. It yields the protein CASSFNTGLDGYTF.

This clone was counted only a few times. The junction departs from germline at one end; a sequencing error may be responsible. The CDR3 coding sequence is TGTGCCATCAGTCCCGACAGGGGGGCCACCGGGGAGCTGTTTTTT. Protein sequence: CAISPDRGATGELFF. The gene calls are TRBV6-5 and TRBJ2-2; 9 nucleotides match TRBD1. The CDR3 loop spans 15 amino acids. Germline assignment: CDR1 MNHEY and CDR2 SVGAGI.

The rearrangement joins TRBV21-1 to TRBJ1-6. TRBV21-1 is deemed a pseudogene. This CDR3 contains 15 residues. CDR3: CASTNPGPIHSPLHF. The CDR3 DNA is TGTGCCAGCACCAACCCGGGTCCTATCCATTCACCCCTCCACTTT.

This rearrangement joins TRBV6-1 to TRBJ1-2, with a weak D call TRBD1 (5 bases). Trimming cost V 0 bases and J 1 base, with 9 bases left between them. CDR3 length: 15 amino acids. In germline, CDR1 is MNHNS, CDR2 SASEGT. The CDR3 reads CASSEAETVNYGYTF. In DNA form, the CDR3 reads TGTGCCAGCAGTGAAGCGGAGACAGTTAACTATGGCTACACCTTC.

The genes are TRBV2 and TRBJ2-3; D is possibly TRBD1 (6 bases). The CDR3 sequence is 16 residues long. Trimming left V 8 bases short and J 4 bases short, with 22 bases between. Looked up from germline, CDR1 is SNHLY and CDR2 is FYNNEI. In DNA form, the CDR3 reads TGTGCCAGCCTATGGACCGGTGGGGGACAACCAGATACGCAGTATTTT. This gives the protein CASLWTGGGQPDTQYF.

The genes are TRBV6-5 and TRBJ2-5; TRBD1 matches at 7 bases. The CDR3 is made up of 14 amino acids. In germline, CDR1 is MNHEY, CDR2 SVGAGI. With 6 bases clipped from V and 0 bases from J, the junction kept 4 bases outside the gene matches. The CDR3, as DNA: TGTGCCAGCAGCCGGGACAGAGACCAAGAGACCCAGTACTTC. This translates into CASSRDRDQETQYF.

The chain combines TRBV10-3 with TRBJ1-1; 7 bases map to TRBD1. This CDR3 is 10 amino acids long. Germline V lookup: CDR1 ENHRY, CDR2 SYGVKD. The V and J ends lost 10 bases and 7 bases, in that order; junction bases with no gene match: 3. The CDR3 region has the DNA TGTGCCAGCGGGGACAGTGAAGCTTTCTTT. It specifies CASGDSEAFF.

This clone appeared once. This chain connects TRBV2 to TRBJ2-5; D is uncertain. Germline V gives CDR1 SNHLY, CDR2 FYNNEI. The CDR3 consists of 14 residues. Trimming removed 1 base from V and 1 base from J, with 7 bases in between. As DNA, the CDR3 is TGTGCCAGCAGTGAAGACGTCAGCCAAGAGACCCAGTACTTC. Translation gives CASSEDVSQETQYF.

This sequence joins TRBV30 and TRBJ1-5; TRBD1 aligns across 8 bases. There are 15 residues in the CDR3. Germline lookup yields CDR1 GTSNPN and CDR2 SVGIG (reference sequence). After removal of 2 bases from V and 4 bases from J, the junction contained 7 bases not matched to a gene. The CDR3 here is CAWSKGQGGNQPQHF. Written as DNA, the CDR3 is TGTGCCTGGAGTAAAGGACAGGGAGGTAATCAGCCCCAGCATTTT.

The V call is TRBV9, the J call TRBJ2-3; 7 positions agree with TRBD2. This CDR3 has 16 residues. Germline V gene data show CDR1 as SGDLS and CDR2 as YYNGEE. With V trimmed by 4 bases and J by 2 bases, 10 bases remained unmatched. For the CDR3, the DNA is TGTGCCAGCAGCCCGAGGTTCGGGGGGTACACAGATACGCAGTATTTT. Translated, it gives CASSPRFGGYTDTQYF.

The V call is TRBV5-1, the J call TRBJ1-1; possible D gene TRBD1, 5 bases. Germline CDR1 SGHRS, CDR2 YFSETQ. The CDR3 is 14 residues long. V lost 2 bases, J lost 1 base, and 9 bases lay in between. The CDR3 sequence: CASSLSQGNTEAFF. The DNA for the CDR3 is TGCGCCAGCAGCTTATCCCAGGGGAACACTGAAGCTTTCTTT.

This rearrangement joins TRBV5-1 to TRBJ1-3, with D tentatively TRBD1 (6 bases). Trimming took off 0 bases at V and 2 bases at J, with 6 bases between the two ends. From germline, CDR1 is SGHRS and CDR2 YFSETQ. CDR3 length: 14 amino acids. The CDR3 region is CASSLGTAGNTIYF. CDR3 nucleotides: TGCGCCAGCAGCTTGGGGACAGCTGGAAACACCATATATTTT.

The chain links TRBV4-1 to TRBJ2-1; tentatively, D is TRBD2 (5 bases). This CDR3 has 17 residues. Germline loops: CDR1 MGHRA, CDR2 YSYEKL. V lost 0 bases and J 3 bases, leaving 15 bases between the germline ends. Written as DNA, the CDR3 is TGCGCCAGCAGCCAAGATCTAGCTATGTCGTTCTACAATGAGCAGTTCTTC. Residues: CASSQDLAMSFYNEQFF.

This chain joins TRBV30 and TRBJ2-1; D perhaps matches TRBD2 (6 bases). Germline CDR1 is GTSNPN and CDR2 is SVGIG (reference sequence). CDR3 length: 13 amino acids. The germline V and J ends were trimmed by 2 bases and 7 bases, with 12 bases remaining between them. The CDR3 spells CAWSYPGRNEQFF. DNA for the CDR3: TGTGCCTGGAGTTATCCAGGGAGGAATGAGCAGTTCTTC.

This clone was observed a single time. V and J are TRBV5-4 and TRBJ2-3; D is possibly TRBD2 (6 bases). Germline V gene sequence: CDR1 SGHNT, CDR2 YYREEE (reference sequence). The CDR3 length is 16 residues. Trimming cost V 2 bases and J 1 base, with 14 bases left between them. CDR3 nucleotide sequence: TGTGCCAGCAGCTTCGGTTTAGGAGGGGGCACAGATACGCAGTATTTT. It yields the protein CASSFGLGGGTDTQYF. The full variable domain, in which reference TRBV5-4 and TRBJ2-3 provide the parts outside the CDR3, is ETGVTQSPTHLIKTRGQQVTLRCSSQSGHNTVSWYQQALGQGPQFIFQYYREEENGRGNFPPRFSGLQFPNYSSELNVNALELDDSALYLCASSFGLGGGTDTQYFGPGTRLTVL.

In DNA form, the CDR3 reads TGTGCCATCAGTGAGTCAGCAGGGCCCGAGGATGGCTACACCTTC. Translating gives CAISESAGPEDGYTF. The rearrangement uses TRBV10-3 and TRBJ1-2, with D maybe TRBD1 (5 bases). CDR3 length: 15 amino acids. Germline CDR1 is ENHRY and CDR2 is SYGVKD. V dropped 0 bases and J dropped 6 bases, with 14 bases sitting between them.

This clone was seen repeatedly, ten times or more. This chain links TRBV5-6 with TRBJ2-5; 7 bases match TRBD1. The CDR3 loop spans 13 amino acids. V was pared by 6 bases and J by 4 bases, with 6 bases of the junction left unmatched. CDR1 is SGHDT, CDR2 YYEEEE, per germline. CDR3 nucleotides: TGTGCCAGCATTACGACAGGGTCAGAGACCCAGTACTTC. Translation: CASITTGSETQYF.

V is TRBV30 and J is TRBJ1-1; the match to TRBD1 covers 10 bases. The junction had 16 bases not matched to a gene; V was cut back by 6 bases and J by 9 bases. CDR3 length: 15 residues. Germline CDR1 GTSNPN, CDR2 SVGIG (reference sequence). Written as DNA, the CDR3 is TGTGCCTGTACCGAGACTTGGGACAGGGGACCCCAAGCTTTCTTT. Residues: CACTETWDRGPQAFF.

This clone was seen a single time. V is TRBV15 and J is TRBJ2-3, with 12 positions matching TRBD2. Trimming at V came to 4 bases and at J to 8 bases, leaving 10 bases not matched to a gene. There are 16 residues in the CDR3. CDR1 is LNHNV, CDR2 YYDKDF, per germline (reference sequence). CDR3 DNA sequence: TGTGCCACCAGCAACCCACTAGCGGGGGGTGATTTTACGCAGTATTTT. Its translation: CATSNPLAGGDFTQYF.

The rearrangement links TRBV19 to TRBJ2-3; 7 nucleotides match TRBD2. CDR3 length: 17 residues. The germline CDR1 and CDR2 sequences are LNHDA and SQIVND (reference sequence). With V trimmed by 4 bases and J by 1 base, 11 bases remained unmatched. CDR3 nucleotide sequence: TGTGCCAGTAGTAAACCCTCTCAGCGGGGCCGCACAGATACGCAGTATTTT. This gives the protein CASSKPSQRGRTDTQYF.